One and the same sample provided the 14 T cell receptor beta chains below, sequenced in a study of T-cell memory formation after mild COVID-19. From the 5' RACE reads, TCRdb called clonotypes with MiXCR, one entry per CDR3 protein. The sample records about 350,000 distinct CDR3 sequences, roughly 15% being singletons. Sequencing input: PBMCs or a T cell subset sorted from them (not recorded which). Receptors were obtained from a man aged 18 to 29 who had mild COVID-19 (a few samples of this study predate the infection). Cell type and time point are not known.

The rearrangement uses TRBV19 and TRBJ1-5; maybe TRBD1 (6 bases). The germline V gene has CDR1 LNHDA and CDR2 SQIVND (reference sequence). The CDR3 is 15 amino acids. V lost 6 bases and J 2 bases, leaving 14 bases between the germline ends. The CDR3 here is CASRDRPLGNQPQHF. For the CDR3, the DNA is TGTGCCAGTAGAGACAGGCCTCTTGGCAATCAGCCCCAGCATTTT. Using reference TRBV19 and TRBJ1-5 for the parts outside the CDR3, the full variable domain is DGGITQSPKYLFRKEGQNVTLSCEQNLNHDAMYWYRQDPGQGLRLIYYSQIVNDFQKGDIAEGYSVSREKKESFPLTVTSAQKNPTAFYLCASRDRPLGNQPQHFGDGTRLSIL.

V is TRBV4-2 and J is TRBJ2-2, with D tentatively TRBD1 (6 bases). The V gene lost 4 bases and the J gene lost 8 bases, with 11 bases spanning the gap. CDR3 length: 13 residues. Germline V lookup: CDR1 LGHNA, CDR2 YNFKEQ. CDR3 sequence: CASSLCGTGELFF. The DNA for the CDR3 is TGTGCCAGCAGCCTATGTGGGACAGGGGAGCTGTTTTTT.

This clonotype was seen more than once but under ten times. This chain links TRBV19 with TRBJ2-1; a weak D match, TRBD1 (6 bases). Trimming took off 3 bases at V and 0 bases at J, with 9 bases between the two ends. Germline V CDR1 and CDR2: LNHDA, SQIVND (reference sequence). This CDR3 region has 15 residues. In DNA form, the CDR3 reads TGTGCCAGTAGTATTGGGGGCTACTCCTACAATGAGCAGTTCTTC. It encodes CASSIGGYSYNEQFF.

This clonotype was seen more than once but under ten times. The genes are TRBV12-3 or TRBV12-4 and TRBJ1-2; 10 bases fit TRBD1. Trimming cost V 6 bases and J 6 bases; bases outside gene matches: 7. The CDR3 consists of 14 residues. In nucleotides, the CDR3 is TGTGCCAGCAGCCAAGGACAGGGGGTGAATGGCTACACCTTC. Translated: CASSQGQGVNGYTF.

The chain employs TRBV20-1 and TRBJ2-7, with D maybe TRBD2 (5 bases). This CDR3 is built from 12 residues. The germline V and J ends were trimmed by 3 bases and 1 base, with 7 bases remaining between them. Looked up from germline, CDR1 is DFQATT and CDR2 is SNEGSKA (reference sequence). Written as DNA, the CDR3 is TGCAGTGCTAGGGACTTGTCCTACGAGCAGTACTTC. It specifies CSARDLSYEQYF.

V is TRBV20-1 and J is TRBJ1-2; D uncertain. V dropped 1 base and J dropped 0 bases, with 3 bases sitting between them. Germline values: CDR1 DFQATT, CDR2 SNEGSKA (reference sequence). The CDR3 consists of 12 residues. The CDR3 DNA follows: TGCAGTGCTAGAGGAGCTAACTATGGCTACACCTTC. Its protein product is CSARGANYGYTF.

This clonotype was picked up a small number of times. The chain uses TRBV14 and TRBJ2-7; D may be TRBD1 (5 bases). Looked up from germline, CDR1 is SGHDN and CDR2 is FVKESK. The CDR3 totals 17 residues. Trimming removed 3 bases from V and 2 bases from J, with 20 bases in between. The CDR3: CASSHPRLLGRAYEQYF. The CDR3 DNA reads TGTGCCAGCAGCCACCCTCGGCTGTTGGGCAGGGCCTACGAGCAGTACTTC. Based on the CDR3 plus reference TRBV14 and TRBJ2-7, the full variable domain is EAGVTQFPSHSVIEKGQTVTLRCDPISGHDNLYWYRRVMGKEIKFLLHFVKESKQDESGMPNNRFLAERTGGTYSTLKVQPAELEDSGVYFCASSHPRLLGRAYEQYFGPGTRLTVT.

The gene calls are TRBV6-2 or TRBV6-3 and TRBJ2-2; TRBD2 aligns across 8 bases. The CDR3 has 15 residues. J lost 2 bases, V lost 7 bases, and 6 bases had no gene match. Germline lookup yields CDR1 MNHEY and CDR2 SVGEGT. DNA of the CDR3: TGTGCCAGCATGGACGGGGGGGACAACACCGGGGAGCTGTTTTTT. Translated, it gives CASMDGGDNTGELFF.

This clonotype turned up a few times. The chain joins TRBV19 to TRBJ1-1, with D perhaps matching TRBD1 (5 bases). This CDR3 has 15 amino acids. Germline V gives CDR1 LNHDA, CDR2 SQIVND (reference sequence). Trimming cost V 4 bases and J 1 base, with 13 bases left between them. The CDR3 DNA sequence: TGTGCCAGTAGTACTGGGGGAAGTTGGAACACTGAAGCTTTCTTT. Translated, it gives CASSTGGSWNTEAFF.

This chain links TRBV7-6 with TRBJ1-6; possible D gene TRBD1, 5 bases. The germline V gene encodes CDR1 SGHVS and CDR2 FNYEAQ. The length of the CDR3 is 13 residues. V shed 1 base and J shed 14 bases, with 12 bases lying between them. Here the CDR3 reads CASSLGGSSALHF. CDR3 DNA sequence: TGTGCCAGCAGCTTAGGGGGGTCCTCCGCCCTCCACTTT.

In its sample, this clonotype was seen a few times. V and J are TRBV7-9 and TRBJ1-5; 7 nucleotides line up with TRBD1. The germline V gene encodes CDR1 SEHNR and CDR2 FQNEAQ (reference sequence). There are 15 residues in the CDR3. The V gene end was trimmed by 4 bases and the J gene end by 4 bases; junction bases not matched to a gene: 7. The CDR3 DNA reads as TGTGCCAGCAGCTCACAGACAGGGAATAATCAGCCCCAGCATTTT. As protein: CASSSQTGNNQPQHF.

This chain uses TRBV7-6 with TRBJ1-1, with D perhaps TRBD1 (5 bases). This CDR3 spans 15 amino acids. In germline, CDR1 is SGHVS, CDR2 FNYEAQ. Between the trimmed V and J ends, which lost 5 bases and 4 bases, there was a span of 17 bases. The CDR3 region has the DNA TGTGCCAGCAGCCCAAGTCAGGGACGGAGCACTGAAGCTTTCTTT. Protein: CASSPSQGRSTEAFF.

This clonotype was observed at least ten times. The chain uses TRBV5-1 and TRBJ2-1; D is unclear. V was trimmed by 0 bases and J by 3 bases, leaving 7 bases between them. Germline-derived CDR1 and CDR2 are SGHRS and YFSETQ. The CDR3 has 14 amino acids. As DNA, the CDR3 is TGCGCCAGCAGCTTGGCTGTTGACTACAATGAGCAGTTCTTC. Protein product: CASSLAVDYNEQFF.

This chain joins TRBV30 and TRBJ1-2, with a weak D call TRBD1 (5 bases). Germline V gene sequence: CDR1 GTSNPN, CDR2 SVGIG (reference sequence). V was clipped by 0 bases and J by 7 bases, with 12 bases between them. The CDR3 is 13 residues long. The DNA for the CDR3 is TGTGCCTGGAGTGTATGGGGGAGTGGTGGCTACACCTTC. Its protein is CAWSVWGSGGYTF.